This T cell receptor (beta chain) was sequenced in a study of blood T cells in healthy people across ages. Study-level findings and limits: Per-million-T-cell TCR beta diversity fell roughly linearly with age.

With a J-beta primer mix and a sample-barcoded 5' primer, a second PCR ran about 7 to 12 cycles. TCRdb fed the 5' RACE reads into MiXCR, producing one record per CDR3 protein. The sample lists 1.5 million to 2 million distinct CDR3 sequences, just under 50% occurring once. V lost 5 bases to trimming and J lost 8 bases; unmatched junction nucleotides: 8. There are 14 residues in the CDR3. Details on this clonotype: Its antigen is undetermined.

The sequenced material came from blood. The chain has TRBV12-3 or TRBV12-4 and TRBJ1-4; 7 bases map to TRBD1. The sequence was obtained from a woman aged 40 to 49 in good health. Here the CDR3 reads CASSRQGLLEKLFF. Here the CDR3 DNA reads TGTGCCAGCAGTCGACAGGGCCTCCTAGAAAAACTGTTTTTT.